These T cell receptor beta chains were read from a single sample in a study of cytomegalovirus exposure and HLA in healthy donors. Sequenced by immunoSEQ multiplex PCR; TCRdb stores in-frame clones only, minus some. This sample has 250,000 or so clones; 85% to 90% occur once, and the top ten carry less than 3%. Sequenced material: PBMCs. The source is a man between 18 and 35 years old in good health and CMV-seronegative. The CDR3 runs from the conserved cysteine through the conserved F or W. The order of the fields is D gene, J gene, clone size, V gene, CDR3 DNA, CDR3 protein. D genes are given only for firm matches. Rows give clone size only sometimes, using once, few, many, or a class for an expanded clone.

.,TRBJ1-2,.,TRBV5-4,TGTGCCAGTTCAGGGGCGGCTAACTATGGCTACACCTTC,CASSGAANYGYTF
.,TRBJ2-1,.,TRBV5-4,TGTGCCAGCAGGGATTCTGTGGGGCCAGTGCACAATGAGCAGTTCTTC,CASRDSVGPVHNEQFF
TRBD1,TRBJ1-2,.,TRBV28,TGTGCCGGGAAAGCTTCAGGGGGCGCCGATGGCTACACCTTC,CAGKASGGADGYTF
TRBD1,TRBJ2-7,.,TRBV27,TGTGCCAGCAGTTGGGACAGCGCCTACGAGCAGTACTTC,CASSWDSAYEQYF
.,TRBJ2-3,.,TRBV6-5,TGTGCCAGCAGTTCCGGGACCACAGGGATCGGGGATACGCAGTATTTT,CASSSGTTGIGDTQYF
.,TRBJ1-5,.,TRBV5-6,TGTGCCAGCAGCTCAATCAATCAGCCCCAGCATTTT,CASSSINQPQHF
.,TRBJ2-1,.,TRBV27,TGTGCCAGCAGTTTACCACCGGGACACCTTTCCTACAATGAGCAGTTCTTC,CASSLPPGHLSYNEQFF
.,TRBJ2-5,.,TRBV19,TGTGCCAGTAGTATAGAACTAGGAGAGACCCAGTACTTC,CASSIELGETQYF
.,TRBJ1-2,once,TRBV4-3,TGCGCCAGCAGCCAAGATCTCCAGAATTCCTATGGCTACACCTTC,CASSQDLQNSYGYTF
.,TRBJ2-6,.,TRBV5-1,TGCGCCAGCAGCTTGGGGCGGGCATCTGGGGCCAACGTCCTGACTTTC,CASSLGRASGANVLTF
.,TRBJ2-1,.,TRBV7-2,TGTGCCAGCAGCCTAGACAGGATAGGTGAGCAGTTCTTC,CASSLDRIGEQFF
.,TRBJ2-2,.,TRBV27,TGTGCCAGCAGTTTCCAGGTCCTGAACACCGGGGAGCTGTTTTTT,CASSFQVLNTGELFF
.,TRBJ2-7,.,TRBV5-4,TGTGCCAGCAGCTTCTTTGCGGGAAACTACGAGCAGTACTTC,CASSFFAGNYEQYF
TRBD2,TRBJ2-1,.,TRBV9,TGTGCCAGCAGCGGTCGACTAGCGCAGACTTACAATGAGCAGTTCTTC,CASSGRLAQTYNEQFF
TRBD2,TRBJ2-2,.,TRBV9,TGTGCCAGCTCCGGGACTAGCACCGGGGAGCTGTTTTTT,CASSGTSTGELFF
.,TRBJ1-5,.,TRBV5-1,TGCGCCAGCAGCGCACAGGGCCTGAGGAATCAGCCCCAGCATTTT,CASSAQGLRNQPQHF
.,TRBJ2-1,.,TRBV18,TGTGCCAGCTCACTAACCAGGGTTTACAATGAGCAGTTCTTC,CASSLTRVYNEQFF
.,TRBJ2-7,.,TRBV29-1,TGCAGCGTGAGGTCTTTCTACTCCTACGAGCAGTACTTC,CSVRSFYSYEQYF
TRBD1,TRBJ2-2,.,TRBV16,TGTGCCAGCAGCCAATATCGGACAGGTACAACCGGGGAGCTGTTTTTT,CASSQYRTGTTGELFF
TRBD2,TRBJ2-1,once,TRBV29-1,TGCAGCGTTGAAGGGACTAGCGTCTCCTACAATGAGCAGTTCTTC,CSVEGTSVSYNEQFF
.,TRBJ2-3,.,TRBV9,TGTGCCAGCAGCATAACAGGGAAATCAGATACGCAGTATTTT,CASSITGKSDTQYF
TRBD1,TRBJ1-2,.,TRBV5-1,TGCGCCAGCAGCAAAGGGACAGGGGAAGGCTACACCTTC,CASSKGTGEGYTF
.,TRBJ1-2,.,TRBV6-6,TGTGCCAGCAGTCCCCCGCCACAGGGTTCCAACTATGGCTACACCTTC,CASSPPPQGSNYGYTF
.,TRBJ2-1,.,TRBV7-2,TGTGCCAGCAGCCTGTTGGTCGGTGAGCAGTTCTTC,CASSLLVGEQFF
.,TRBJ1-3,.,TRBV6-6,TGTGCCAGCAGATCCGGGGGAGGAAACACCATATATTTT,CASRSGGGNTIYF
TRBD1,TRBJ2-7,.,TRBV18,TGTGCCAGCTCTCTCGGACAGGGAAACTACGAGCAGTACTTC,CASSLGQGNYEQYF
.,TRBJ2-2,few,TRBV5-6,TGTGCCAGCAGCTTGCGGAAGGACAGAGTCACCGGGGAGCTGTTTTTT,CASSLRKDRVTGELFF
TRBD1,TRBJ1-1,.,TRBV11-2,TGTGCCAGCAGCTTGCAGGGGGATGCTTTCTTT,CASSLQGDAFF
.,TRBJ1-1,few,TRBV20-1,TGCAGTGCTCCTCTGAGCACTGAAGCTTTCTTT,CSAPLSTEAFF
.,TRBJ2-3,once,TRBV6-5,TGTGCCAGCAGTCTAGACACAGATACGCAGTATTTT,CASSLDTDTQYF
.,TRBJ1-2,.,TRBV7-2,TGTGCCAGCAGCTCACGGACGGGGGGCTATGGCTACACCTTC,CASSSRTGGYGYTF
.,TRBJ1-5,.,TRBV28,TGTGCCAGCAGTCCTAACGGTCAGCCCCAGCATTTT,CASSPNGQPQHF
TRBD2,TRBJ2-5,.,TRBV6-5,TGTGCCAGCAGACTAGCGGGGGCCCAAGAGACCCAGTACTTC,CASRLAGAQETQYF
.,TRBJ2-7,.,TRBV6-6,TGTGCCAGCAGTTACTCTGTGGGGCGGACCTACGAGCAGTACTTC,CASSYSVGRTYEQYF
TRBD1,TRBJ2-7,.,TRBV18,TGTGCCAGCTCACCACCGGGTCAGGGGGTTTACTACGAGCAGTACTTC,CASSPPGQGVYYEQYF
.,TRBJ2-7,.,TRBV27,TGTGCCAGCAGTTCTTCAGGGATCCTCGAGGAGCAGTACTTC,CASSSSGILEEQYF
.,TRBJ2-5,.,TRBV5-1,TGCGCCAGCAGCCCCGGTCCCGGAGAGACCCAGTACTTC,CASSPGPGETQYF
TRBD1,TRBJ1-6,.,TRBV5-4,TGTGCCAGCAGCAAAGACAGGGGAGCTGGTTCACCCCTCCACTTT,CASSKDRGAGSPLHF
.,TRBJ2-1,.,TRBV14,TGTGCCAGCAGCCAAGACCAGGGGATCCCTCAGTTCTTC,CASSQDQGIPQFF
.,TRBJ1-1,few,TRBV13,TGTGCCAGCAGCTTAGGCCCCATGAACACTGAAGCTTTCTTT,CASSLGPMNTEAFF
.,TRBJ1-6,once,TRBV7-2,TGTGCCAGCAGCATGGGCAGGGATAGTTCACCCCTCCACTTT,CASSMGRDSSPLHF
.,TRBJ1-1,.,TRBV5-1,TGCGCCAGCAGCTTGTCTAGGACAGAAGCTTTCTTT,CASSLSRTEAFF
.,TRBJ1-2,.,TRBV27,TGTGCCAGCAGTTTATATCACAGGGAATGGGATGGCTACACCTTC,CASSLYHREWDGYTF
.,TRBJ1-3,.,TRBV4-1,TGCGCCAGCAGCCAAGAAGGGAGGAACACCATATATTTT,CASSQEGRNTIYF
TRBD1,TRBJ1-1,.,TRBV5-1,TGCGCCAGCAGTCCTGGACAGGGGTATATGAAGGACACTGAAGCTTTCTTT,CASSPGQGYMKDTEAFF
TRBD2,TRBJ2-3,.,TRBV11-2,TGTGCCAGCAGCTATCGGGGGGACCTTAGCACAGATACGCAGTATTTT,CASSYRGDLSTDTQYF